This T cell receptor (beta chain) is drawn from a study of blood T cell repertoires in COVID-19. V was trimmed by 0 bases and J by 3 bases, leaving 11 bases between them. CDR3 length: 15 amino acids. CDR1 and CDR2 from the germline V gene are MNHEY and SVGAGI. TCRdb's copy holds only in-frame clones and misses some; the assay was immunoSEQ multiplex PCR. The repertoire holds 250,000 to 350,000 clones, with 80% to 95% as singletons. This TCR came from a woman in her thirties with COVID-19, enrolled during active disease. Sequenced: peripheral blood. V and J are TRBV6-5 and TRBJ1-1; D unresolved. The CDR3 sequence is CASSYSLNSDTEAFF. Here the CDR3 DNA reads TGTGCCAGCAGTTACTCCCTTAACAGTGACACTGAAGCTTTCTTT.